This T cell receptor beta chain was obtained from a study of early T cells in non-severe SARS-CoV-2 infection. Turning to the study itself: With bulk RNA from unsorted whole blood as input, sequencing yielded unpaired chains. Study-wide results and limits: The VDJdb matching leaned toward anti-spike CD8 responses and overlooked private and CD4 specificities.

In regard to this clonotype: Its cognate antigen is unknown.

The CDR3 extends over 17 amino acids. Trimming removed 5 bases at V and 5 bases at J, with 24 bases between. Germline CDR1 and CDR2: SGHVS and FNYEAQ. Individual cDNA molecules were tagged with unique molecular identifiers, the study reported. One entry per CDR3 protein results from TCRdb running MiXCR on the 5' RACE reads. The table has about 52,000 distinct CDR3 sequences, 8.2% seen once. Sample: whole blood. This TCR was recovered from an adult who was a healthcare worker with PCR-confirmed SARS-CoV-2 infection or an uninfected control (not recorded which). The gene calls are TRBV7-6 and TRBJ2-5; a possible D gene is TRBD1 (7 bases). The CDR3 reads CASSARGIGGGAETQYF. CDR3 nucleotide sequence: TGTGCCAGCAGCGCGAGAGGAATAGGAGGGGGCGCGGAGACCCAGTACTTC.